This TCR beta chain was recorded in a study of T cell repertoires in cytomegalovirus infection. The wider study: It can be stated that public TCR beta signatures indicated CMV infection as well as a matching HLA type. General study findings and limits: Predominance within the ex vivo response was attributable to HLA-C-restricted CMV-specific TCR beta clonotypes. Cumulative public TCR beta family frequency identified CMV carriers with the relevant HLA.

As concerns this clonotype: Antigen unknown.

MiXCR, run by TCRdb on the reads, gives a single entry per CDR3 protein. The sample carries about 130,000 distinct CDR3 sequences, 24% recorded once. The CDR3 extends over 18 amino acids. Unmatched junction bases numbered 10, after V lost 1 base and J lost 0 bases. The germline V gene has CDR1 SGHDT and CDR2 YYEEEE. The TCR was taken from a human donor in good health (CMV status not recorded). Some clones in this sample may be carry-over from other donors' samples. The rearrangement links TRBV5-6 to TRBJ1-1; 9 bases match TRBD1. Sequencing used PBMCs, sequenced either directly or after in vitro stimulation (not recorded which). The CDR3 is CASSLQGQGSMMNTEAFF. The CDR3 nucleotides are TGTGCCAGCAGCTTGCAAGGACAGGGGTCAATGATGAACACTGAAGCTTTCTTT.